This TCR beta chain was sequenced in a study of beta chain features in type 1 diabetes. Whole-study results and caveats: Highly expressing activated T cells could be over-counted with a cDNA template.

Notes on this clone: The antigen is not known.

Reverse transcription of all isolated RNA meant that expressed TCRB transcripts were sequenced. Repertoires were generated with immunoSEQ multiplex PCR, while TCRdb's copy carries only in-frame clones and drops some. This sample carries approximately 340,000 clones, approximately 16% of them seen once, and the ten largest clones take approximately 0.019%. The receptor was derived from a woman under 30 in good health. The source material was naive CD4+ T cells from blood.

The CDR3 loop is CSAAVIDRKNGYTF. The CDR3 region has the DNA TGCAGCGCTGCCGTTATCGACAGGAAGAATGGCTACACCTTC. The rearrangement uses TRBV29-1 and TRBJ1-2, with D tentatively TRBD1 (6 bases). This CDR3 has 14 residues. The germline gives CDR1 SQVTM, CDR2 ANQGSEA. With 7 bases removed from V and 6 bases from J, the gap between germline ends came to 21 bases.